This T cell receptor (beta chain) was profiled in a study of T cell repertoires in cytomegalovirus infection. CDR3 length equals 14 residues. Trimming shortened V by 7 bases and J by 3 bases, and 12 bases separated the two germline ends. TCRdb reanalysed the reads using MiXCR and keeps one entry per CDR3 protein. The data show about 180,000 distinct CDR3 sequences, about a sixth seen once. The sample was CD8+ T cells from PBMCs. The clonotype was recovered from a human donor in good health (CMV status not recorded). Some clones in this sample may be carry-over from other donors' samples. The chain carries TRBV12-3 or TRBV12-4 and TRBJ2-2; D tentatively fits TRBD1 or TRBD2 (5 bases each). The chain's CDR3 is CASTKGTDTGELFF. CDR3 nucleotides: TGTGCCAGCACCAAAGGGACGGACACCGGGGAGCTGTTTTTT.